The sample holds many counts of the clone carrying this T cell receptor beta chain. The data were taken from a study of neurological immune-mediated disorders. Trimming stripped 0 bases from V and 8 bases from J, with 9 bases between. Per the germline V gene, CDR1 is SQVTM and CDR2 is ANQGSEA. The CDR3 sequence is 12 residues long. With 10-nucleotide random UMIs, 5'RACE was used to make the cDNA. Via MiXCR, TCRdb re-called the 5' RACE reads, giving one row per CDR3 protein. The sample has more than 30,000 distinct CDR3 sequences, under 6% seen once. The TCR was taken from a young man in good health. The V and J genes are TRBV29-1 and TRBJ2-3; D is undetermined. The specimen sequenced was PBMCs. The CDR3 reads CSVEESRGTQYF. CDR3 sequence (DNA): TGCAGCGTTGAAGAAAGTCGAGGTACGCAGTATTTT.